The 24 T cell receptor beta chains below all came from one sample that was sequenced in a study of shared clonotypes between healthy human individuals. The assay was immunoSEQ multiplex PCR, and TCRdb's table has in-frame clones only and misses some. The table records 1.6 million or so clones, less than 99% of them present only once. Sequenced: naive CD4+ T cells sorted from blood. The subset was: CD45RA+ positively selected. These receptors came from a man aged 25-45 years in good health.

The chain employs TRBV18 and TRBJ2-2; a possible D gene is TRBD2 (5 bases). V was cut by 1 base and J by 4 bases, with 16 bases left in between. Germline CDR1 KGHSH, CDR2 LQKENI. The CDR3 is 17 amino acids. The CDR3 bases are TGTGCCAGCTCACCACATAGGCTAGCACTGAGCACCGGGGAGCTGTTTTTT. Amino acids: CASSPHRLALSTGELFF. The full variable domain, in which reference TRBV18 and TRBJ2-2 provide the parts outside the CDR3, is NAGVMQNPRHLVRRRGQEARLRCSPMKGHSHVYWYRQLPEEGLKFMVYLQKENIIDESGMPKERFSAEFPKEGPSILRIQQVVRGDSAAYFCASSPHRLALSTGELFFGEGSRLTVL.

The rearrangement joins TRBV29-1 to TRBJ2-7, with 12 bases that match TRBD2. J was trimmed by 4 bases and V by 3 bases; bases with no gene match: 4. The CDR3 contains 14 residues. The germline V gene encodes CDR1 SQVTM and CDR2 ANQGSEA. CDR3 protein: CSVDSTSGRYEQYF. Here the CDR3 DNA reads TGCAGCGTTGATAGTACTAGCGGGAGGTACGAGCAGTACTTC.

This clone was counted once. V gene TRBV30 combines with J gene TRBJ2-1; TRBD2 agrees at 7 bases. CDR1 and CDR2 from the germline V gene are GTSNPN and SVGIG (reference sequence). V gave up 4 bases and J gave up 0 bases; unmatched junction bases: 3. The CDR3 covers 14 residues. CDR3 nucleotides: TGTGCCTGGACTAGCGGCCGCTCCTACAATGAGCAGTTCTTC. Translating it yields CAWTSGRSYNEQFF.

J is TRBJ1-1 and V is TRBV10-2; tentative D call: TRBD1 (6 bases). Trimming removed 8 bases from V and 3 bases from J, with 16 bases in between. Germline V gene sequence: CDR1 WSHSY, CDR2 SAAADI. This CDR3 spans 14 amino acids. The CDR3 sequence is CASLTGFSDTEAFF. The CDR3 coding sequence is TGCGCCAGCTTAACAGGGTTTAGTGACACTGAAGCTTTCTTT.

The V and J genes are TRBV11-3 and TRBJ2-2; 9 bases map to TRBD2. The CDR3 runs 15 residues. V gave up 6 bases and J gave up 0 bases; unmatched junction bases: 2. The germline V gene encodes CDR1 SGHNT and CDR2 YENEEA. CDR3 DNA: TGTGCCAGCAGGACTAGCGGCGCGAACACCGGGGAGCTGTTTTTT. Encoded protein: CASRTSGANTGELFF.

Concerning this clone itself: This sample also contains other DNA sequences that code for the same CDR3. The rearrangement links TRBV2 to TRBJ2-5; D is unclear. V gave up 3 bases and J gave up 5 bases, with 7 bases separating them. The CDR3 has 12 residues. Per the germline V gene, CDR1 is SNHLY and CDR2 is FYNNEI. The CDR3 is CASSDREETQYF. CDR3 sequence (DNA): TGTGCCAGCAGTGACCGAGAGGAGACCCAGTACTTC.

V gene TRBV27 combines with J gene TRBJ1-5; TRBD1 aligns across 9 bases. The CDR3 sequence is 16 residues long. V lost 5 bases, J lost 2 bases, and 7 bases stayed unmatched. Germline loops: CDR1 MNHEY, CDR2 SMNVEV (reference sequence). The CDR3 sequence is CASSNYRGRGNQPQHF. The CDR3, as DNA: TGTGCCAGCAGTAACTACAGGGGGCGCGGCAATCAGCCCCAGCATTTT.

V gene TRBV11-2 combines with J gene TRBJ2-1; tentative D call: TRBD2 (6 bases). V was clipped by 2 bases and J by 8 bases, with 19 bases between them. The V gene's germline CDR1 is SGHAT and CDR2 FQNNGV. CDR3 length: 16 residues. CDR3: CASSLFLRGSGDEQFF. CDR3 sequence (DNA): TGTGCCAGCAGCTTATTTCTCCGGGGGTCTGGAGATGAGCAGTTCTTC. The full variable domain, completed using reference TRBV11-2 and TRBJ2-1, is EAGVAQSPRYKIIEKRQSVAFWCNPISGHATLYWYQQILGQGPKLLIQFQNNGVVDDSQLPKDRFSAERLKGVDSTLKIQPAKLEDSAVYLCASSLFLRGSGDEQFFGPGTRLTVL.

The chain has TRBV28 and TRBJ2-3; tentative D call: TRBD1 (5 bases). The CDR3 runs to 13 residues. Germline CDR1 reads MDHEN; CDR2 reads SYDVKM. The CDR3 sequence is CRTGSSGTDTQYF. The CDR3 nucleotides read TGTCGGACCGGGTCCTCAGGGACAGATACGCAGTATTTT.

The chain is built from TRBV9 and TRBJ2-1, with 10 bases identical to TRBD1. Germline loops: CDR1 SGDLS, CDR2 YYNGEE. The ends lost 4 bases at V and 3 bases at J; junction bases unmatched: 10. The length of the CDR3 is 17 residues. The CDR3 here is CASSNRDRGRRYNEQFF. The CDR3 bases are TGTGCCAGCAGCAACCGGGACAGGGGTCGTCGCTACAATGAGCAGTTCTTC.

The chain recombines TRBV7-2 with TRBJ2-1, with 7 bases fitting TRBD2. CDR1 is SGHTA, CDR2 FQGNSA, per germline. V shed 3 bases, J shed 7 bases, and the junction held 6 bases outside the gene matches. The CDR3 extends over 14 amino acids. The CDR3 region has the DNA TGTGCCAGCAGCTTCCACCTGGGGGGGAATGAGCAGTTCTTC. Translation gives CASSFHLGGNEQFF. Looking up the rest from reference TRBV7-2 and TRBJ2-1 gives the full variable domain: GAGVSQSPSNKVTEKGKDVELRCDPISGHTALYWYRQSLGQGLEFLIYFQGNSAPDKSGLPSDRFSAERTGGSVSTLTIQRTQQEDSAVYLCASSFHLGGNEQFFGPGTRLTVL.

The rearrangement links TRBV6-5 to TRBJ1-2; D call uncertain. This CDR3 is built from 10 residues. Germline loops: CDR1 MNHEY, CDR2 SVGAGI. With 10 bases removed from V and 4 bases from J, the gap between germline ends came to 7 bases. The CDR3 region is CANLRYGYTF. The CDR3 DNA reads as TGTGCCAACCTCCGCTATGGCTACACCTTC.

The chain couples TRBV7-2 to TRBJ2-2; no reliable D call. The CDR3 consists of 11 residues. The germline V gene has CDR1 SGHTA and CDR2 FQGNSA. The ends were cut back, 7 bases at V and 5 bases at J, with 5 bases in the middle. CDR3: CASTHTGELFF. In DNA, the CDR3 is TGTGCCAGCACCCATACCGGGGAGCTGTTTTTT.

The CDR3 sequence: CASSLLPSGTGEQYF. Written as DNA, the CDR3 is TGTGCCAGCAGTTTATTGCCTAGCGGGACGGGCGAGCAGTACTTC. The genes are TRBV28 and TRBJ2-7; 9 bases line up with TRBD2. The CDR3 consists of 15 residues. The J segment lost 6 bases and the V segment lost 1 base, leaving 7 bases of the junction unmatched. Germline loops: CDR1 MDHEN, CDR2 SYDVKM.

The chain links TRBV27 to TRBJ2-5; D call uncertain. The CDR3 sequence is 16 residues long. V was trimmed by 3 bases and J by 6 bases, leaving 20 bases between them. CDR1 and CDR2 from the germline V gene are MNHEY and SMNVEV (reference sequence). CDR3 residues: CASSLDGTPTMKTQYF. CDR3 DNA: TGTGCCAGCAGTTTGGATGGAACCCCCACAATGAAGACCCAGTACTTC.

This rearrangement joins TRBV27 to TRBJ1-4, with no clear D. Germline lookup yields CDR1 MNHEY and CDR2 SMNVEV (reference sequence). The CDR3 extends over 16 amino acids. Trimming stripped 6 bases from V and 2 bases from J, with 16 bases between. The CDR3 DNA follows: TGTGCCAGCAGATCCATCTCAATCGGGACTAATGAAAAACTGTTTTTT. As protein: CASRSISIGTNEKLFF. The entire variable domain, with the rest obtained from reference TRBV27 and TRBJ1-4, is as follows: EAQVTQNPRYLITVTGKKLTVTCSQNMNHEYMSWYRQDPGLGLRQIYYSMNVEVTDKGDVPEGYKVSRKEKRNFPLILESPSPNQTSLYFCASRSISIGTNEKLFFGSGTQLSVL.

Concerning this clone: Other DNA sequences in this specimen translate into the identical CDR3. The V and J genes are TRBV18 and TRBJ2-5; D uncertain. Germline CDR1 and CDR2: KGHSH and LQKENI. The CDR3 contains 12 residues. Trimming left V 2 bases short and J 2 bases short, with 3 bases between. The CDR3 DNA follows: TGTGCCAGCTCACCAACACAAGAGACCCAGTACTTC. The encoded protein is CASSPTQETQYF.

The chain joins TRBV4-1 to TRBJ2-7; 10 nucleotides match TRBD2. The CDR3 is made up of 16 amino acids. The germline gives CDR1 MGHRA, CDR2 YSYEKL. Trimming removed 5 bases from V and 4 bases from J; junction bases left unmatched: 11. The CDR3 nucleotides read TGCGCCAGCAGCGAAGGGATAGCGGGAGGATTGTACGAGCAGTACTTC. Residues: CASSEGIAGGLYEQYF.

The genes are TRBV21-1 and TRBJ2-7. TRBV21-1 has pseudogene status. The CDR3 loop spans 19 amino acids. The CDR3 bases are TGTGCCAGCAGCAAAGAAAAACTCGAGGGGCCCGTTGGTTGGGACGAGCAGTACTTC. Its protein product is CASSKEKLEGPVGWDEQYF.

This rearrangement joins TRBV7-6 to TRBJ2-3; TRBD2 matches at 7 bases. After removal of 0 bases from V and 2 bases from J, the junction contained 8 bases not matched to a gene. CDR3 length: 17 residues. CDR1 is SGHVS and CDR2 is FNYEAQ in the germline V gene. The CDR3 DNA reads TGTGCCAGCAGCTTAGCAGACTGGGGAGGGGCCACAGATACGCAGTATTTT. It encodes CASSLADWGGATDTQYF.

The chain employs TRBV29-1 and TRBJ2-1, with TRBD2 as a possible D gene (6 bases). The V end was cut by 6 bases, the J end by 4 bases, with 16 bases between. Looked up from germline, CDR1 is SQVTM and CDR2 is ANQGSEA. This CDR3 is 14 amino acids long. CDR3: CSVASAEEYNEQFF. For the CDR3, the DNA is TGCAGCGTAGCTAGCGCCGAAGAGTACAATGAGCAGTTCTTC.

The CDR3 DNA sequence: TGTGCCAGCAGGGCACAGGGTCCCGAGAATCAGCCCCAGCATTTT. This codes for CASRAQGPENQPQHF. This rearrangement joins TRBV6-5 to TRBJ1-5; D might be TRBD1 (6 bases). V was pared by 6 bases and J by 4 bases, with 16 bases between. This CDR3 comprises 15 residues. The germline CDR1 and CDR2 sequences are MNHEY and SVGAGI.

This sequence joins TRBV11-3 and TRBJ2-3; 10 bases align to TRBD2. Germline CDR1 is SGHNT and CDR2 is YENEEA. This CDR3 has 17 residues. The V gene end was trimmed by 5 bases and the J gene end by 6 bases; junction bases not matched to a gene: 14. CDR3 protein: CASSLASGSPGADTQYF. The CDR3 region has the DNA TGTGCCAGCAGCCTGGCTAGCGGGAGTCCGGGGGCGGATACGCAGTATTTT.

The chain carries TRBV29-1 and TRBJ2-2; 14 bases are shared with TRBD2. The CDR3 spans 13 residues. Per germline, CDR1 SQVTM and CDR2 ANQGSEA. V shed 7 bases, J shed 6 bases, and the junction held 1 base outside the gene matches. The DNA for the CDR3 is TGCAGCGGACTAGCGGGAGGGTCCGGGGAGCTGTTTTTT. Protein sequence: CSGLAGGSGELFF.